The 22 T cell receptor beta chains below come from one sample, sequenced in a study of a mutant IDH1 vaccine in newly diagnosed glioma. These receptors lack a known antigen. Time point noted: week 5, during vaccination. Vaccination used 300 ug of mutant IDH1 20-mer peptide per dose, with topical imiquimod. Data came from immunoSEQ multiplex PCR; TCRdb stores just in-frame clones and leaves some out. The sample has around 58,000 clones, around 80% seen once. The sequences come from PBMCs, collected from a glioma patient whose treatment included an IDH1 peptide vaccine. These receptors were collected from a man aged 25 to 40 with glioma.

J is TRBJ2-2 and V is TRBV5-1; D gene ambiguous. The germline CDR1 and CDR2 sequences are SGHRS and YFSETQ. With 4 bases removed from V and 4 bases from J, the gap between germline ends came to 5 bases. The CDR3 has 12 residues. The CDR3 spells CASSPPTGELFF. The CDR3, as DNA: TGCGCCAGCAGCCCACCCACCGGGGAGCTGTTTTTT.

This clone occurred once. The chain combines TRBV6-5 with TRBJ1-1; 7 nucleotides match TRBD1. This CDR3 comprises 16 residues. The V gene's germline CDR1 is MNHEY and CDR2 SVGAGI. The junction had 13 bases not matched to a gene; V was cut back by 2 bases and J by 7 bases. The CDR3 sequence: CASSYRQGLRGREAFF. DNA for the CDR3: TGTGCCAGCAGTTACCGACAGGGATTGCGGGGTCGTGAAGCTTTCTTT.

The chain has TRBV4-1 and TRBJ2-7, with TRBD1 identical over 8 bases. The V and J ends lost 2 bases and 3 bases, in that order; junction bases with no gene match: 12. Germline CDR1 and CDR2: MGHRA and YSYEKL. CDR3 length: 17 amino acids. CDR3 nucleotide sequence: TGCGCCAGCAGCCAAAGGGCGCCGGGACAGGACCTCTACGAGCAGTACTTC. Translating it yields CASSQRAPGQDLYEQYF.

This chain joins TRBV2 and TRBJ2-3; TRBD2 agrees at 11 bases. CDR1 is SNHLY, CDR2 FYNNEI, per germline. The CDR3 covers 15 residues. J lost 4 bases, V lost 3 bases, and 3 bases had no gene match. DNA of the CDR3: TGTGCCAGCAGTGACGCACTAGCGGGGGCAGATACGCAGTATTTT. As protein: CASSDALAGADTQYF.

The gene calls are TRBV11-2 and TRBJ1-2; no clear D. V lost 2 bases, J lost 2 bases, and 6 bases lay in between. The CDR3 extends over 13 amino acids. Germline assignment: CDR1 SGHAT and CDR2 FQNNGV. The CDR3 DNA is TGTGCCAGCAGCTTAAACGACAACTATGGCTACACCTTC. Its protein is CASSLNDNYGYTF.

This clone was observed once. The chain couples TRBV11-2 to TRBJ2-3; 8 bases match TRBD1. This CDR3 spans 15 amino acids. Germline V gives CDR1 SGHAT, CDR2 FQNNGV. The ends lost 0 bases at V and 7 bases at J; junction bases unmatched: 6. CDR3 protein: CASSLDRGTGYTQYF. The CDR3 DNA is TGTGCCAGCAGCTTAGATAGGGGGACAGGCTATACGCAGTATTTT.

This clone was recorded once. This chain uses TRBV19 with TRBJ1-4, with D uncertain. V lost 5 bases to trimming and J lost 6 bases, with 13 bases between them. Per the germline V gene, CDR1 is LNHDA and CDR2 is SQIVND (reference sequence). This CDR3 has 14 residues. For the CDR3, the DNA is TGTGCCAGTAGTTACCTACTAGAGGATGAAAAACTGTTTTTT. Translated: CASSYLLEDEKLFF.

The CDR3 DNA follows: TGCGCCAGCAGGGGGCAGAGCTCCTATAATTCACCCCTCCACTTT. Translated: CASRGQSSYNSPLHF. The gene calls are TRBV5-1 and TRBJ1-6; possible D gene TRBD1, 5 bases. Germline loops: CDR1 SGHRS, CDR2 YFSETQ. Trimming cost V 5 bases and J 0 bases, with 9 bases left between them. The CDR3 extends over 15 amino acids.

This rearrangement joins TRBV18 to TRBJ1-5; D gene uncertain. This CDR3 region has 14 residues. Germline lookup yields CDR1 KGHSH and CDR2 LQKENI. The V end lost 1 base, the J end lost 9 bases, and 13 bases lay between the germline ends. CDR3 sequence reads: CASSPQRAEPPQHF. CDR3 DNA sequence: TGTGCCAGCTCACCACAGAGGGCCGAACCGCCCCAGCATTTT.

The chain joins TRBV6-1 to TRBJ2-7, with D perhaps matching TRBD1 or TRBD2 (5 bases each). The V end lost 8 bases, the J end lost 2 bases, and 13 bases lay between the germline ends. CDR1 is MNHNS and CDR2 is SASEGT in the germline V gene. The CDR3 has 13 residues. CDR3 bases: TGTGCCAGCGGTCTAACGGGGCCCTACGAGCAGTACTTC. This codes for CASGLTGPYEQYF.

The gene calls are TRBV28 and TRBJ2-5, with D hard to call. The CDR3 has 15 residues. Looked up from germline, CDR1 is MDHEN and CDR2 is SYDVKM. V dropped 3 bases and J dropped 3 bases, with 14 bases sitting between them. The CDR3 nucleotides are TGTGCCAGCAGTTTTCCACCACCGCAAAAAGAGACCCAGTACTTC. Translating gives CASSFPPPQKETQYF.

The rearrangement uses TRBV12-5 and TRBJ2-1; a weak D match, TRBD2 (6 bases). This CDR3 contains 14 residues. The V gene lost 7 bases and the J gene lost 8 bases, with 18 bases spanning the gap. Germline CDR1 is LGHNT and CDR2 is FRNRAP. CDR3 nucleotide sequence: TGTGCTAGTGCCACGGGAGATCCGGGGCATGAGCAGTTCTTC. Translated: CASATGDPGHEQFF.

The chain carries TRBV9 and TRBJ2-7; perhaps D is TRBD1 or TRBD2 (5 bases each). The CDR3 runs 15 residues. Germline CDR1 reads SGDLS; CDR2 reads YYNGEE. V dropped 4 bases and J dropped 0 bases, with 14 bases sitting between them. CDR3 region: CASSPRGRSSYEQYF. The CDR3 DNA follows: TGTGCCAGCAGCCCCCGGGGACGTAGCTCCTACGAGCAGTACTTC.

This clone has more than one count but fewer than ten. This chain links TRBV6-5 with TRBJ1-4, with D tentatively TRBD1 (5 bases). CDR3 length: 16 amino acids. V was trimmed by 2 bases and J by 4 bases, leaving 14 bases between them. CDR1 and CDR2 (germline): MNHEY, SVGAGI. The CDR3 reads CASSYISGTRNEKLFF. In DNA form, the CDR3 reads TGTGCCAGCAGTTACATATCGGGGACCCGTAATGAAAAACTGTTTTTT.

Comment on this clone: Germline is not matched at one junction end, which may reflect a read error. The chain employs TRBV5-1 and TRBJ2-7, with 7 bases fitting TRBD2. The CDR3 spans 13 residues. Germline V CDR1 and CDR2: SGHRS, YFSETQ. The CDR3 coding sequence is TGCGCCAGCAGCTTTTCGCGGGACTACGAGCGGTACTTC. Its protein is CASSFSRDYERYF.

The chain joins TRBV6-5 to TRBJ2-5, with D tentatively TRBD2 (5 bases). This CDR3 region has 13 residues. Germline CDR1 and CDR2: MNHEY and SVGAGI. V lost 4 bases and J lost 7, with 13 bases in between. The CDR3 region has the DNA TGTGCCAGCAGTTCCCCGGGTGGGAGGACCCAGTACTTC. Its protein product is CASSSPGGRTQYF.

V gene TRBV5-1 combines with J gene TRBJ1-1; D may be TRBD1 (6 bases). Per germline, CDR1 SGHRS and CDR2 YFSETQ. Trimming took off 0 bases at V and 1 base at J, with 10 bases between the two ends. The length of the CDR3 is 15 residues. The chain's CDR3 is CASSLDGTRNTEAFF. The CDR3 bases are TGCGCCAGCAGCTTGGACGGGACAAGGAACACTGAAGCTTTCTTT.

The chain carries TRBV15 and TRBJ1-4; D uncertain. Trimming removed 2 bases at V and 0 bases at J, with 10 bases between. The CDR3 sequence is 16 residues long. Germline V gene data show CDR1 as LNHNV and CDR2 as YYDKDF (reference sequence). The CDR3, as DNA: TGTGCCACCAGCAGACGGGGATTGACAACTAATGAAAAACTGTTTTTT. Translated, it gives CATSRRGLTTNEKLFF.

Concerning this clone itself: Different DNA sequences within this sample yield the same CDR3. This chain uses TRBV5-1 with TRBJ1-4, with D unresolved. The CDR3 spans 14 residues. CDR1 SGHRS and CDR2 YFSETQ come from the germline V gene. V lost 0 bases and J lost 0, with 3 bases in between. As DNA, the CDR3 is TGCGCCAGCAGCTTGGGGTCAACTAATGAAAAACTGTTTTTT. It encodes CASSLGSTNEKLFF.

The chain joins TRBV19 to TRBJ1-2; D is unclear. V shed 6 bases and J shed 1 base, with 9 bases lying between them. Per the germline V gene, CDR1 is LNHDA and CDR2 is SQIVND (reference sequence). This CDR3 comprises 13 residues. This CDR3 reads CASSDMYNYGYTF. The CDR3 coding sequence is TGTGCCAGTAGCGACATGTATAACTATGGCTACACCTTC.

This chain uses TRBV4-2 with TRBJ1-1; possible D gene TRBD1, 6 bases. Germline V lookup: CDR1 LGHNA, CDR2 YNFKEQ. CDR3 length equals 15 residues. The ends were cut back, 3 bases at V and 4 bases at J, with 15 bases in the middle. CDR3: CASSHHSTGSTEAFF. As DNA, the CDR3 is TGTGCCAGCAGCCACCATTCAACAGGGAGCACTGAAGCTTTCTTT.

This clone was recorded only once. The rearrangement links TRBV29-1 to TRBJ2-1; D might be TRBD1 (6 bases). There are 14 residues in the CDR3. Germline values: CDR1 SQVTM, CDR2 ANQGSEA. The V gene lost 1 base and the J gene lost 3 bases, with 10 bases spanning the gap. The CDR3 nucleotides read TGCAGCGTTGAAGGGGTAGGGGGCTACAATGAGCAGTTCTTC. Its protein product is CSVEGVGGYNEQFF.